The clone carrying this T cell receptor (beta chain) was seen once. The antigen is not known. V was pared by 2 bases and J by 6 bases, with 4 bases of the junction left unmatched. This CDR3 contains 14 residues. CDR1 MNHNY and CDR2 SVGAGI come from the germline V gene (reference sequence). This specimen belongs to a study of blood T cells in healthy people across ages. Points from the study as a whole: In the absence of known donor CMV status, changes in expanded clonotypes were possibly confounded. Diversity was higher, and naive CD4+ cells more numerous, in long-lived donors than in aged donors.

Together with a sample-barcoded 5' primer, a J-beta primer mix was included in a second PCR lasting about 7 to 11 cycles. Each cDNA molecule received a tag from a template-switch adaptor that had 12 random nucleotides. Every sample gave at least 3 million paired-end reads containing CDR3. Each CDR3 protein is one row after TCRdb ran MiXCR on the 5' RACE reads. The repertoire holds around 990,000 distinct CDR3 sequences, with more than 30% as singletons. The chain employs TRBV6-6 and TRBJ2-1, with 7 bases matching TRBD2. The receptor was isolated from a man aged 18 to 29 in good health. Material for sequencing was blood. In nucleotides, the CDR3 is TGTGCCAGCAGTTACCCCGGGACTACCAATGAGCAGTTCTTC. Translating gives CASSYPGTTNEQFF.